Following are 4 T cell receptor beta chains from one sample sequenced in a study of beta chain features in type 1 diabetes. Since all of the isolated RNA was reverse transcribed, expressed TCRB transcripts were what got sequenced. This table comes from immunoSEQ multiplex PCR, and its TCRdb copy is limited to in-frame clones, with some not included. The repertoire holds about 140,000 clones, around 9.3% seen once, with roughly 1.4% in the top ten. Sequenced input: naive CD4+ T cells from blood. The receptors come from a man aged 18 to 35 in good health.

This clone was recorded a few times. V usage is TRBV6-5 and J usage is TRBJ2-3, with D possibly TRBD1 on 7 matching bases. Germline loops: CDR1 MNHEY, CDR2 SVGAGI. V lost 4 bases and J 2 bases, leaving 13 bases between the germline ends. This CDR3 has 15 amino acids. CDR3 loop: CASSWGDRDTDTQYF. CDR3 nucleotides: TGTGCCAGCAGTTGGGGGGACAGAGACACAGATACGCAGTATTTT.

This clone was seen only a few times. This chain's CDR3 is CASFSFSSADTGELFF. DNA for the CDR3: TGCGCCAGCTTTTCGTTCTCATCTGCGGATACCGGGGAGCTGTTTTTT. The chain links TRBV5-1 to TRBJ2-2; D not resolved. This CDR3 is 16 amino acids long. CDR1 SGHRS and CDR2 YFSETQ come from the germline V gene. The V end lost 7 bases, the J end lost 5 bases, and 21 bases lay between the germline ends.

The chain carries TRBV7-2 and TRBJ1-1; D not resolved. In germline, CDR1 is SGHTA, CDR2 FQGNSA. The V and J ends lost 1 base and 1 base respectively, with 10 bases between them. The CDR3 has 15 residues. The DNA for the CDR3 is TGTGCCAGCAGCTTAGTGCCCTACGGGAACACTGAAGCTTTCTTT. This translates into CASSLVPYGNTEAFF.

The sample holds a few counts of this clone. This chain uses TRBV5-1 with TRBJ2-2, with D tentatively TRBD2 (6 bases). Per the germline V gene, CDR1 is SGHRS and CDR2 is YFSETQ. V gave up 0 bases and J gave up 7 bases, with 13 bases separating them. The CDR3 runs 15 residues. The DNA for the CDR3 is TGCGCCAGCAGCTTGGCGGGACTGCTGCACGGGGAGCTGTTTTTT. It translates to CASSLAGLLHGELFF.